The present entry profiles one T cell receptor (beta chain) with its context. Sequenced by immunoSEQ multiplex PCR; TCRdb stores in-frame clones only, minus some. The sample gives 7,500 to 9,500 clones, about 80% of which show up once; about 4.8% is in the top ten. Germline assignment: CDR1 SGHTA and CDR2 FQGNSA. Between the trimmed V and J ends, which lost 3 bases and 2 bases, there was a span of 6 bases. The CDR3 length is 13 residues. The sample belongs to a study of tumor T cells in aggressive B-cell lymphoma. The rearrangement links TRBV7-2 to TRBJ2-3; D is uncertain. Material: tumor tissue. This sequence was found in an adult with diffuse large B cell lymphoma. The CDR3 bases are TGTGCCAGCAGCTTTAGTCCCACAGATACGCAGTATTTT. Its translation: CASSFSPTDTQYF. The entire variable domain, with the rest obtained from reference TRBV7-2 and TRBJ2-3, is as follows: GAGVSQSPSNKVTEKGKDVELRCDPISGHTALYWYRQSLGQGLEFLIYFQGNSAPDKSGLPSDRFSAERTGGSVSTLTIQRTQQEDSAVYLCASSFSPTDTQYFGPGTRLTVL.